This is a list of T cell receptor beta chains from one sample in a study of long-term antiretroviral therapy in people with HIV. The repertoire was sequenced with immunoSEQ multiplex PCR; TCRdb's copy has only in-frame clones and lacks some. The sample consists of tens of thousands of clones, approximately 85% of them appearing once. Specimen: unsorted PBMCs, collected 0.8 years before starting antiretroviral therapy. Receptors originate from a man younger than 35 with HIV. The CDR3 runs from the conserved cysteine through the conserved F or W. Each record gives: clone size, J gene, V gene, D gene, CDR3 protein, CDR3 DNA. The D gene is left open where the match is weak. Clone size is given for some rows only: seen once, a few or many times, or a class if the clone is expanded.

clone_size: -; j_call: TRBJ1-1; v_call: TRBV29-1; d_call: -; cdr3_aa: CSVSGSNTEAFF; cdr3_nt: TGCAGCGTGAGTGGATCGAACACTGAAGCTTTCTTT
clone_size: -; j_call: TRBJ2-1; v_call: TRBV6-5; d_call: TRBD2; cdr3_aa: CASKSGRAYNEQFF; cdr3_nt: TGTGCCAGCAAAAGCGGGAGGGCCTACAATGAGCAGTTCTTC
clone_size: -; j_call: TRBJ2-1; v_call: TRBV20-1; d_call: -; cdr3_aa: CSARLASREFF; cdr3_nt: TGCAGTGCTAGGTTGGCCTCACGGGAGTTCTTC
clone_size: -; j_call: TRBJ2-6; v_call: TRBV6-1; d_call: -; cdr3_aa: CASRGRSGANVLTF; cdr3_nt: TGTGCCAGCAGAGGCCGCTCTGGGGCCAACGTCCTGACTTTC
clone_size: -; j_call: TRBJ1-2; v_call: TRBV9; d_call: -; cdr3_aa: CASNVGGRGYTF; cdr3_nt: TGTGCCAGCAACGTAGGTGGAAGAGGCTACACCTTC
clone_size: -; j_call: TRBJ1-2; v_call: TRBV7-8; d_call: -; cdr3_aa: CASSFFTSGFSSLNYGYTF; cdr3_nt: TGTGCCAGCAGTTTTTTTACCTCGGGGTTTTCTTCTCTTAACTATGGCTACACCTTC
clone_size: -; j_call: TRBJ1-3; v_call: TRBV18; d_call: -; cdr3_aa: CASSPPSQGLPGGTIYF; cdr3_nt: TGTGCCAGCTCACCACCGAGCCAAGGGTTGCCCGGAGGCACCATATATTTT
clone_size: -; j_call: TRBJ1-3; v_call: TRBV30; d_call: -; cdr3_aa: CAWRYPQGAGNTIYF; cdr3_nt: TGTGCCTGGAGATACCCCCAGGGAGCTGGAAACACCATATATTTT
clone_size: -; j_call: TRBJ1-1; v_call: TRBV9; d_call: -; cdr3_aa: CASSVGVQGSTEAFF; cdr3_nt: TGTGCCAGCAGCGTAGGTGTTCAGGGATCAACTGAAGCTTTCTTT
clone_size: -; j_call: TRBJ2-2; v_call: TRBV18; d_call: TRBD1; cdr3_aa: CASSPSLPGTGSGELFF; cdr3_nt: TGTGCCAGCTCGCCCAGCCTACCCGGGACAGGCTCCGGGGAGCTGTTTTTT
clone_size: few; j_call: TRBJ1-1; v_call: TRBV5-4; d_call: -; cdr3_aa: CASSLAKAGNTEAFF; cdr3_nt: TGTGCCAGCAGCTTGGCGAAGGCGGGCAACACTGAAGCTTTCTTT
clone_size: few; j_call: TRBJ2-1; v_call: TRBV5-4; d_call: TRBD2; cdr3_aa: CASSSSGSNEQFF; cdr3_nt: TGTGCCAGCAGCTCTAGCGGGAGCAATGAGCAGTTCTTC
clone_size: -; j_call: TRBJ1-5; v_call: TRBV5-1; d_call: -; cdr3_aa: CASSLTGGNQPQHF; cdr3_nt: TGCGCCAGCAGCTTGACAGGTGGCAATCAGCCCCAGCATTTT
clone_size: -; j_call: TRBJ2-1; v_call: TRBV6-5; d_call: -; cdr3_aa: CAGRPREVPRPFF; cdr3_nt: TGTGCCGGCAGGCCCCGCGAGGTCCCGAGGCCGTTCTTC
clone_size: few; j_call: TRBJ1-2; v_call: TRBV4-3; d_call: -; cdr3_aa: CASSQGVWDGYTF; cdr3_nt: TGCGCCAGCAGCCAAGGGGTTTGGGATGGCTACACCTTC
clone_size: -; j_call: TRBJ2-1; v_call: TRBV6-6; d_call: TRBD2; cdr3_aa: CASSSTSGRVDEQFF; cdr3_nt: TGTGCCAGCAGTTCGACTAGCGGGAGGGTGGATGAGCAGTTCTTC
clone_size: -; j_call: TRBJ2-7; v_call: TRBV6-5; d_call: TRBD1; cdr3_aa: CASSWGQGAYEQYF; cdr3_nt: TGTGCCAGCAGTTGGGGACAGGGGGCCTACGAGCAGTACTTC
clone_size: -; j_call: TRBJ1-2; v_call: TRBV27; d_call: -; cdr3_aa: CASRVDRGYGYTF; cdr3_nt: TGTGCCAGCAGAGTGGATCGGGGGTATGGCTACACCTTC
clone_size: once; j_call: TRBJ2-4; v_call: TRBV27; d_call: -; cdr3_aa: CASSSTRAEGNIQYF; cdr3_nt: TGTGCCAGCAGCTCGACCAGGGCGGAGGGAAACATTCAGTACTTC
clone_size: -; j_call: TRBJ2-2; v_call: TRBV19; d_call: -; cdr3_aa: CASRGSMNTGELFF; cdr3_nt: TGTGCCAGTAGGGGCTCTATGAACACCGGGGAGCTGTTTTTT
clone_size: -; j_call: TRBJ2-1; v_call: TRBV5-6; d_call: -; cdr3_aa: CASSLGVPVGSEQFF; cdr3_nt: TGTGCCAGCAGCTTGGGAGTACCCGTGGGTAGTGAGCAGTTCTTC
clone_size: -; j_call: TRBJ2-7; v_call: TRBV7-3; d_call: -; cdr3_aa: CASSPWGGSHAAYEQYF; cdr3_nt: TGTGCCAGCAGCCCATGGGGTGGGAGCCACGCTGCCTACGAGCAGTACTTC
clone_size: -; j_call: TRBJ2-5; v_call: TRBV4-1; d_call: -; cdr3_aa: CASSQEGTVGETQYF; cdr3_nt: TGCGCCAGCAGCCAAGAGGGTACAGTAGGAGAGACCCAGTACTTC
clone_size: -; j_call: TRBJ1-5; v_call: TRBV2; d_call: -; cdr3_aa: CASVGDSNQPQHF; cdr3_nt: TGTGCCAGCGTAGGAGATAGCAATCAGCCCCAGCATTTT
clone_size: -; j_call: TRBJ2-7; v_call: TRBV6-6; d_call: -; cdr3_aa: CASSYLGTGGSYEQYF; cdr3_nt: TGTGCCAGCAGTTACCTAGGGACGGGTGGTTCCTACGAGCAGTACTTC
clone_size: -; j_call: TRBJ2-7; v_call: TRBV7-8; d_call: TRBD2; cdr3_aa: CASSPGTSGGYEQYF; cdr3_nt: TGTGCCAGCAGCCCTGGGACTAGCGGGGGCTACGAGCAGTACTTC
clone_size: -; j_call: TRBJ1-2; v_call: TRBV4-3; d_call: -; cdr3_aa: CASSQNRDGIYGYTF; cdr3_nt: TGCGCCAGCAGCCAAAACCGGGACGGAATCTATGGCTACACCTTC
clone_size: -; j_call: TRBJ2-7; v_call: TRBV30; d_call: TRBD1; cdr3_aa: CAWRGQGGMGYEQYF; cdr3_nt: TGTGCCTGGCGAGGACAGGGGGGTATGGGGTACGAGCAGTACTTC
clone_size: -; j_call: TRBJ1-6; v_call: TRBV9; d_call: -; cdr3_aa: CASSIGDIASPLHF; cdr3_nt: TGTGCCAGCAGTATAGGCGATATTGCTTCACCCCTCCACTTT
clone_size: -; j_call: TRBJ2-7; v_call: TRBV4-2; d_call: -; cdr3_aa: CASSQEAGAPLEQYF; cdr3_nt: TGTGCCAGCAGCCAAGAGGCAGGGGCCCCTTTGGAGCAGTACTTC
clone_size: once; j_call: TRBJ2-1; v_call: TRBV25-1; d_call: -; cdr3_aa: CASSEPSVDEQFF; cdr3_nt: TGTGCCAGCAGTGAGCCTAGCGTTGATGAGCAGTTCTTC
clone_size: -; j_call: TRBJ2-3; v_call: TRBV7-2; d_call: -; cdr3_aa: CASSLDIAGFTDTQYF; cdr3_nt: TGTGCCAGCAGCTTAGATATAGCTGGGTTCACAGATACGCAGTATTTT
clone_size: -; j_call: TRBJ2-3; v_call: TRBV9; d_call: -; cdr3_aa: CASSGGTYEDTQYF; cdr3_nt: TGTGCCAGCAGCGGGGGCACCTATGAGGATACGCAGTATTTT
clone_size: -; j_call: TRBJ1-1; v_call: TRBV9; d_call: -; cdr3_aa: CASSPTVTENTEAFF; cdr3_nt: TGTGCCAGCAGCCCCACAGTAACCGAGAACACTGAAGCTTTCTTT
clone_size: -; j_call: TRBJ1-1; v_call: TRBV19; d_call: -; cdr3_aa: CASSILTGISNTEAFF; cdr3_nt: TGTGCCAGTAGTATATTGACCGGGATTTCCAACACTGAAGCTTTCTTT
clone_size: -; j_call: TRBJ2-2; v_call: TRBV5-4; d_call: TRBD2; cdr3_aa: CASSRGVLYTGELFF; cdr3_nt: TGTGCCAGCAGCCGGGGGGTCCTCTACACCGGGGAGCTGTTTTTT
clone_size: -; j_call: TRBJ2-2; v_call: TRBV2; d_call: -; cdr3_aa: CASKQRGEYTGELFF; cdr3_nt: TGTGCCAGCAAGCAACGAGGGGAATACACCGGGGAGCTGTTTTTT
clone_size: -; j_call: TRBJ2-7; v_call: TRBV4-3; d_call: -; cdr3_aa: CASSQASSYEQYF; cdr3_nt: TGCGCCAGCAGCCAGGCAAGCTCCTACGAGCAGTACTTC
clone_size: once; j_call: TRBJ2-2; v_call: TRBV11-3; d_call: -; cdr3_aa: CASSSQTLRDTGELFF; cdr3_nt: TGTGCCAGCAGCAGTCAGACCCTCAGGGACACCGGGGAGCTGTTTTTT
clone_size: -; j_call: TRBJ2-2; v_call: TRBV6-6; d_call: -; cdr3_aa: CASSLVGHSNTGELFF; cdr3_nt: TGTGCCAGCAGTTTAGTAGGACACTCGAACACCGGGGAGCTGTTTTTT
clone_size: -; j_call: TRBJ2-3; v_call: TRBV2; d_call: -; cdr3_aa: CASSPVTDTQYF; cdr3_nt: TGTGCCAGCAGTCCAGTCACAGATACGCAGTATTTT
clone_size: -; j_call: TRBJ2-7; v_call: TRBV9; d_call: TRBD1; cdr3_aa: CASGQTLNEQYF; cdr3_nt: TGTGCCTCGGGACAGACATTAAACGAGCAGTACTTC
clone_size: -; j_call: TRBJ2-7; v_call: TRBV4-2; d_call: -; cdr3_aa: CASSQDLGGLTSYEQYF; cdr3_nt: TGTGCCAGCAGCCAAGACCTTGGGGGTCTAACCTCCTACGAGCAGTACTTC
clone_size: -; j_call: TRBJ1-5; v_call: TRBV4-2; d_call: -; cdr3_aa: CASSQDSGRSGVFF; cdr3_nt: TGTGCCAGCAGCCAAGATTCTGGGAGAAGCGGAGTATTTTTT
clone_size: -; j_call: TRBJ1-1; v_call: TRBV25-1; d_call: -; cdr3_aa: CASRRGGGPTEAFF; cdr3_nt: TGTGCCAGCAGACGAGGAGGAGGTCCCACTGAAGCTTTCTTT
clone_size: -; j_call: TRBJ1-1; v_call: TRBV7-9; d_call: TRBD1; cdr3_aa: CASSSRGKGNTEAFF; cdr3_nt: TGTGCCAGCAGCTCCAGGGGGAAGGGGAACACTGAAGCTTTCTTT
clone_size: -; j_call: TRBJ2-7; v_call: TRBV19; d_call: -; cdr3_aa: CASSPFLSAGSYEQYF; cdr3_nt: TGTGCCAGTAGCCCCTTCCTCAGTGCGGGCTCCTACGAGCAGTACTTC
clone_size: -; j_call: TRBJ2-5; v_call: TRBV11-2; d_call: TRBD2; cdr3_aa: CASSLLRTRDSETQYF; cdr3_nt: TGTGCCAGCAGCTTACTAAGGACTAGGGATTCGGAGACCCAGTACTTC